The text below deals with one T cell receptor (beta chain). This clonotype appeared many times. Its antigen is currently not known. No much larger clone exists at a distance of one base, and base qualities are not known. In light of the paper, this sample's treatment or condition label describes: live attenuated yellow fever vaccine strain. A standard Ficoll-Paque protocol was used to isolate PBMCs from peripheral blood. Dynabeads CD4 and CD8 positive selection kits were used to isolate the CD4 and CD8 T-cell fractions. RNA was extracted with TriZol from bulk PBMCs, CD4 and CD8 fractions, and dextramer-positive and dextramer-negative fractions. The data were taken from a study of T cells after yellow fever vaccination (dated by TCRdb to about 2019). Turning to the overall study: The SMART-Seq v4 Ultra Low Input RNA kit was used to prepare libraries from fractions with low cell numbers. To follow T-cell clones before and after primary and booster YFV17D yellow fever vaccination, bulk TCR alpha and beta repertoires were sequenced over time. Two healthy male donors, one aged 18 to 30 and one aged 30 to 40 years, were included in the cohort. Blood was collected at multiple timepoints before and after primary and secondary immunization, and bulk PBMC replicates and cell subsets were isolated.

The investigation overall reported the following: The secondary T-cell response was weaker than the primary response but faster, peaking on day 5 instead of day 15. FACS-sorted repertoires could contain abundant contaminating clonotypes from the bulk population, so computational filtering was required. Most clones expanded after primary vaccination were re-detected after the booster (96% of CD4 and roughly 85% of CD8), suggesting broad memory maintenance. The study included only two donors, which limits how far the findings can be generalized. A small share of clonotypes was detected in both CD4 and CD8 compartments, with the overlap likely arising from convergent recombination.

TCR cDNA was synthesized by 5'RACE template switching, which introduced a universal primer site and unique molecular identifiers. cDNA synthesis was primed from both the TCR alpha and TCR beta constant segments. Two PCR steps were used to amplify libraries, with sample barcodes and sequencing adapters being added in the second step. Sequencing of libraries was done on Illumina HiSeq 2500 (2x100 bp) or NovaSeq (2x150 bp). The published analysis was carried out like this. MIGEC was used to demultiplex reads and collapse the reads into UMI consensus sequences, and MiXCR was used for V(D)J alignment. Vaccine-responding clonotypes were defined with edgeR using replicate PBMC samples, requiring FDR below 0.01 and a log2 fold change above 5 up to day 15. Each bulk clonotype received a CD4 or CD8 identity based on whether the sequenced CD4 or CD8 repertoire contained that clonotype at higher abundance. Using fastp trimming at Q25 and MiXCR clonotype assembly, TCRdb reanalyzed the public sequencing data and kept in-frame beta chains. Every entry covers one CDR3 protein and lists the most common genes and DNA from its rows. V and J calls and clone size were set by TCRdb, not the authors. The sample yields 110,000 or so distinct CDR3 sequences; 7.2% were counted once. Of the sample, over 2.5% is held by the ten largest clones.

The sample consisted of CD4+ T cells sorted from PBMCs, taken about 41 days after the first yellow fever vaccination. The receptor was derived from a man younger than 35 who received the YFV17D yellow fever vaccine.

This receptor carries the CDR3 CASSQEGRIMNTEAFF. The sequence in DNA is TGCGCCAGCAGCCAAGAGGGCAGAATCATGAACACTGAAGCTTTCTTT. The sequence joins TRBV4-3 to TRBJ1-1; the D gene identity is not certain. The germline V gene specifies LGHNA as CDR1 and YSLEER as CDR2. The junction carries 11 bases between V and J, which are trimmed by 0 bases and 0 bases respectively. The CDR3 has 16 amino acids, counting the end cysteine and phenylalanine. Kept here is only the CDR3 DNA, which spans 48 bases and is read in frame from base 1.